These T cell receptor beta chains were read from a single sample in a study of cytomegalovirus exposure and HLA in healthy donors. The repertoire was sequenced with immunoSEQ multiplex PCR; TCRdb's copy has only in-frame clones and lacks some. The sample contains 80,000 to 95,000 clones, roughly 85% of which appear only once. The specimen was PBMCs. These receptor sequences come from a female donor in good health and CMV-seronegative. The CDR3 runs from the conserved cysteine through the conserved F or W. Each record gives: clone size, J gene, D gene, V gene, CDR3 protein, CDR3 DNA. The D gene is left open where the match is weak. A clone size is listed for some rows: how often the clone was seen (once, few, many), or a class if it is expanded.

clone_size: NA
j_call: TRBJ1-1
d_call: NA
v_call: TRBV18
cdr3_aa: CASSPTKGLGYTEAFF
cdr3_nt: TGTGCCAGCTCACCGACGAAGGGGTTGGGGTACACTGAAGCTTTCTTT

clone_size: once
j_call: TRBJ1-3
d_call: NA
v_call: TRBV6-1
cdr3_aa: CASDSTGLSGNTIYF
cdr3_nt: TGTGCCAGCGACTCGACAGGCCTCTCTGGAAACACCATATATTTT

clone_size: NA
j_call: TRBJ1-5
d_call: NA
v_call: TRBV30
cdr3_aa: CAWSSGSTQPQHF
cdr3_nt: TGTGCCTGGAGTTCGGGTAGCACTCAGCCCCAGCATTTT

clone_size: NA
j_call: TRBJ2-7
d_call: NA
v_call: TRBV2
cdr3_aa: CASSDSYEDFSYEQYF
cdr3_nt: TGTGCCAGCAGTGATAGTTATGAGGACTTTTCCTACGAGCAGTACTTC

clone_size: NA
j_call: TRBJ2-2
d_call: TRBD2
v_call: TRBV7-7
cdr3_aa: CASSSSAGGTGELFF
cdr3_nt: TGTGCTAGCAGCTCCTCCGCCGGGGGGACCGGGGAGCTGTTTTTT

clone_size: few
j_call: TRBJ1-2
d_call: NA
v_call: TRBV6-5
cdr3_aa: CASGQSGYGYTF
cdr3_nt: TGTGCCAGCGGACAGTCCGGATATGGCTACACCTTC

clone_size: NA
j_call: TRBJ2-5
d_call: TRBD1
v_call: TRBV5-4
cdr3_aa: CASSLDRQGSKTQYF
cdr3_nt: TGTGCCAGCAGCTTGGATAGACAGGGTTCGAAGACCCAGTACTTC

clone_size: NA
j_call: TRBJ1-6
d_call: TRBD1
v_call: TRBV6-5
cdr3_aa: CASSYGTGVNSPLHF
cdr3_nt: TGTGCCAGCAGTTACGGAACAGGGGTTAATTCACCCCTCCACTTT

clone_size: NA
j_call: TRBJ2-6
d_call: TRBD1
v_call: TRBV15
cdr3_aa: CVTSGQAISSGANVLTF
cdr3_nt: TGTGTCACCAGCGGACAGGCAATATCATCTGGGGCCAACGTCCTGACTTTC

clone_size: once
j_call: TRBJ1-6
d_call: NA
v_call: TRBV6-5
cdr3_aa: CASHRADSPLHF
cdr3_nt: TGTGCCAGCCACAGGGCTGACTCACCCCTCCACTTT

clone_size: few
j_call: TRBJ2-7
d_call: NA
v_call: TRBV27
cdr3_aa: CASSLSQDSPYEQYF
cdr3_nt: TGTGCCAGCAGTTTATCCCAGGACAGCCCCTACGAGCAGTACTTC

clone_size: NA
j_call: TRBJ2-6
d_call: TRBD1
v_call: TRBV15
cdr3_aa: CATSRGDSYSGANVLTF
cdr3_nt: TGTGCCACCAGCAGAGGGGACAGTTACTCTGGGGCCAACGTCCTGACTTTC

clone_size: NA
j_call: TRBJ1-2
d_call: NA
v_call: TRBV28
cdr3_aa: CASSLQAAYGYTF
cdr3_nt: TGTGCCAGCAGTTTACAGGCCGCCTATGGCTACACCTTC

clone_size: NA
j_call: TRBJ2-1
d_call: NA
v_call: TRBV27
cdr3_aa: CASTLLGGPLNEQFF
cdr3_nt: TGTGCCAGCACCCTTCTCGGAGGGCCTCTGAATGAGCAGTTCTTC

clone_size: NA
j_call: TRBJ1-4
d_call: NA
v_call: TRBV27
cdr3_aa: CASSLGGEMIKLFF
cdr3_nt: TGTGCCAGCAGTTTAGGCGGCGAAATGATCAAACTGTTTTTT

clone_size: NA
j_call: TRBJ1-3
d_call: NA
v_call: TRBV6-5
cdr3_aa: CASSYLSSSGNTIYF
cdr3_nt: TGTGCCAGCAGTTACTTGTCGAGCTCTGGAAACACCATATATTTT

clone_size: NA
j_call: TRBJ2-7
d_call: NA
v_call: TRBV11-3
cdr3_aa: CASSLVLGSHFYEQYF
cdr3_nt: TGTGCCAGCAGCTTAGTTTTGGGCAGCCATTTCTACGAGCAGTACTTC

clone_size: NA
j_call: TRBJ1-2
d_call: TRBD1
v_call: TRBV2
cdr3_aa: CARRGGPGGKGRDGYTF
cdr3_nt: TGTGCCAGGCGGGGGGGCCCAGGGGGCAAAGGAAGGGATGGCTACACCTTC

clone_size: few
j_call: TRBJ2-3
d_call: TRBD2
v_call: TRBV4-2
cdr3_aa: CASSQGLGGGRSTDTQYF
cdr3_nt: TGTGCCAGCAGCCAAGGCCTCGGTGGCGGGAGGTCCACAGATACGCAGTATTTT

clone_size: NA
j_call: TRBJ2-5
d_call: TRBD2
v_call: TRBV4-2
cdr3_aa: CASSPGLAQETQYF
cdr3_nt: TGTGCCAGCAGCCCCGGACTAGCTCAGGAGACCCAGTACTTC

clone_size: NA
j_call: TRBJ1-1
d_call: TRBD1
v_call: TRBV5-6
cdr3_aa: CASSLPGTGGNTEAFF
cdr3_nt: TGTGCCAGCAGCTTGCCCGGGACAGGGGGGAACACTGAAGCTTTCTTT

clone_size: NA
j_call: TRBJ2-3
d_call: NA
v_call: TRBV23-1
cdr3_aa: CASSPAGGTSTDTQYF
cdr3_nt: TGCGCCAGCAGTCCAGCAGGGGGGACTAGCACAGATACGCAGTATTTT

clone_size: NA
j_call: TRBJ2-7
d_call: TRBD1
v_call: TRBV9
cdr3_aa: CASSARQGADEQYF
cdr3_nt: TGTGCCAGCAGCGCTCGACAGGGGGCGGACGAGCAGTACTTC

clone_size: few
j_call: TRBJ2-7
d_call: NA
v_call: TRBV5-6
cdr3_aa: CASSVRKPYEQYF
cdr3_nt: TGTGCCAGCAGCGTGCGGAAACCCTACGAGCAGTACTTC

clone_size: NA
j_call: TRBJ2-7
d_call: NA
v_call: TRBV28
cdr3_aa: CASSRGGPGTESTMQYF
cdr3_nt: TGTGCCAGCAGTAGGGGAGGACCCGGGACGGAGTCTACGATGCAGTACTTC

clone_size: NA
j_call: TRBJ2-3
d_call: NA
v_call: TRBV28
cdr3_aa: CASSPWGEDTQYF
cdr3_nt: TGTGCCAGCAGCCCGTGGGGGGAAGATACGCAGTATTTT

clone_size: NA
j_call: TRBJ2-7
d_call: TRBD1
v_call: TRBV19
cdr3_aa: CASSFRTGSGEQYF
cdr3_nt: TGTGCCAGTAGTTTTCGGACAGGGTCAGGCGAGCAGTACTTC

clone_size: NA
j_call: TRBJ2-2
d_call: NA
v_call: TRBV20-1
cdr3_aa: CSAQITGELFF
cdr3_nt: TGCAGTGCCCAAATCACCGGGGAGCTGTTTTTT

clone_size: NA
j_call: TRBJ1-2
d_call: NA
v_call: TRBV14
cdr3_aa: CASSAQAYGYTF
cdr3_nt: TGTGCCAGCAGCGCTCAGGCCTATGGCTACACCTTC

clone_size: NA
j_call: TRBJ2-2
d_call: NA
v_call: TRBV9
cdr3_aa: CASSVVGRGTGELFF
cdr3_nt: TGTGCCAGCAGCGTAGTAGGCAGGGGAACCGGGGAGCTGTTTTTT

clone_size: NA
j_call: TRBJ2-3
d_call: NA
v_call: TRBV10-3
cdr3_aa: CAISGHHPSTDTQYF
cdr3_nt: TGTGCCATCAGTGGACACCACCCTAGCACAGATACGCAGTATTTT

clone_size: once
j_call: TRBJ1-1
d_call: TRBD1
v_call: TRBV28
cdr3_aa: CASSSTGLNTEAFF
cdr3_nt: TGTGCCAGCAGTTCGACAGGGTTGAACACTGAAGCTTTCTTT

clone_size: NA
j_call: TRBJ2-7
d_call: TRBD1
v_call: TRBV6-5
cdr3_aa: CASSRDRGPSYEQYF
cdr3_nt: TGTGCCAGCAGTCGGGACAGGGGTCCCTCCTACGAGCAGTACTTC

clone_size: NA
j_call: TRBJ1-2
d_call: NA
v_call: TRBV28
cdr3_aa: CASSLPGYGYTF
cdr3_nt: TGTGCCAGCAGTTTGCCGGGTTATGGCTACACCTTC

clone_size: once
j_call: TRBJ1-2
d_call: NA
v_call: TRBV28
cdr3_aa: CASSLGQALWYGYTF
cdr3_nt: TGTGCCAGCAGTTTGGGGCAGGCTCTTTGGTATGGCTACACCTTC

clone_size: NA
j_call: TRBJ2-5
d_call: TRBD1
v_call: TRBV6-6
cdr3_aa: CASSYPPGGEQYF
cdr3_nt: TGTGCCAGCAGTTACCCCCCAGGGGGTGAGCAGTACTTC

clone_size: once
j_call: TRBJ1-1
d_call: NA
v_call: TRBV7-8
cdr3_aa: CASSFQGPTEAFF
cdr3_nt: TGTGCCAGCAGCTTCCAGGGCCCCACTGAAGCTTTCTTT

clone_size: NA
j_call: TRBJ1-2
d_call: TRBD1
v_call: TRBV7-2
cdr3_aa: CASSSTGDGYTF
cdr3_nt: TGTGCCAGCAGTTCTACAGGGGATGGCTACACCTTC

clone_size: NA
j_call: TRBJ1-5
d_call: NA
v_call: TRBV4-1
cdr3_aa: CASSQDATLQPQHF
cdr3_nt: TGCGCCAGCAGCCAAGATGCGACTTTACAGCCCCAGCATTTT

clone_size: once
j_call: TRBJ1-1
d_call: TRBD1
v_call: TRBV7-8
cdr3_aa: CASSLAQTGPNTEAFF
cdr3_nt: TGTGCCAGCAGCTTAGCGCAGACAGGGCCGAACACTGAAGCTTTCTTT

clone_size: NA
j_call: TRBJ2-7
d_call: NA
v_call: TRBV7-9
cdr3_aa: CASSLDRDISSYEQYF
cdr3_nt: TGTGCCAGCAGCCTAGACCGGGACATCTCCTCCTACGAGCAGTACTTC

clone_size: once
j_call: TRBJ1-5
d_call: NA
v_call: TRBV25-1
cdr3_aa: CASSQIGADQPQHF
cdr3_nt: TGTGCCAGCAGTCAGATTGGGGCGGATCAGCCCCAGCATTTT

clone_size: NA
j_call: TRBJ1-1
d_call: NA
v_call: TRBV28
cdr3_aa: CASSLAGGPNTEAFF
cdr3_nt: TGTGCCAGCAGTTTAGCCGGGGGACCGAACACTGAAGCTTTCTTT